Reported below is one TCR beta chain. These data come from a study of technical replicates of blood from a handful of donors. Clones were sequenced by immunoSEQ multiplex PCR, and TCRdb holds only the in-frame ones, with some missing. The sample records about 85,000 clones, just under 95% being singletons. The germline V and J ends were trimmed by 2 bases and 0 bases, with 19 bases remaining between them. CDR1 is MNHNS, CDR2 SASEGT, per germline. This CDR3 is 18 amino acids long. Specimen: T cells isolated from PBMCs. The rearrangement links TRBV6-1 to TRBJ1-1, with D possibly TRBD1 on 6 matching bases. This sequence originates from a human donor in good health. CDR3 sequence: CASSESMRTDLLNTEAFF. CDR3 nucleotide sequence: TGTGCCAGCAGTGAATCCATGAGGACAGATTTATTGAACACTGAAGCTTTCTTT.